The present T cell receptor (beta chain) was sequenced within a study of blood T cell repertoires in COVID-19. Study as a whole: PBMCs, B-cell-depleted T cells, or T cells were the source of the cDNA or gDNA that made up the material.

Method: immunoSEQ multiplex PCR; TCRdb's copy keeps in-frame clones and lacks some. The top ten hold 2% to 2.5% of the sample, which has roughly 410,000 clones, about 90% seen once. The origin of this receptor is a woman aged 55-69 years with COVID-19, enrolled during active disease. Sequenced input: peripheral blood.

In DNA, the CDR3 is TGTGCCATCAGCCAAGGGGGGGGGACCACTGAAGCTTTCTTT. Its protein product is CAISQGGGTTEAFF. The V gene is TRBV10-3, the J gene TRBJ1-1; the D gene is possibly TRBD1 (6 bases). Trimming removed 6 bases from V and 4 bases from J, with 15 bases in between. The germline CDR1 and CDR2 sequences are ENHRY and SYGVKD. The CDR3 totals 14 residues.